This T cell receptor beta chain came from a study of T cell responses to AZD1222 COVID-19 vaccine. Study-wide findings and caveats: Epitopes outside B.1.351 and B.1.1.7 mutated regions reportedly drew nearly half of spike TCRs. Clonal diversity was possibly underestimated, and the donors were mostly white British, with more females. Spike regions recognized by vaccine-associated CD4 TCRs spanned the protein, led by 160-218 and 743-854.

CDR1 ENHRY and CDR2 SYGVKD come from the germline V gene. The CDR3 contains 16 residues. V lost 0 bases to trimming and J lost 3 bases; unmatched junction nucleotides: 6. The protocol was immunoSEQ multiplex PCR, while the TCRdb copy is restricted to in-frame clones and leaves out a portion. The repertoire holds about 80,000 clones, with approximately 90% as singletons. On this clone itself: Its cognate antigen is unknown.

This clonotype originated in an adult who received the AZD1222 COVID-19 vaccine. Material: peripheral blood, obtained 28 days after the second AZD1222 dose. The chain couples TRBV10-3 to TRBJ2-7, with 9 bases identical to TRBD2. CDR3 DNA: TGTGCCATCAGTGAGTCTCGGACTAGCGACCTCTACGAGCAGTACTTC. As protein: CAISESRTSDLYEQYF.